Below are 20 T cell receptor beta chains sequenced from a single sample in a study of T cell clonality in common variable immunodeficiency. The assay was immunoSEQ multiplex PCR, and TCRdb's table has in-frame clones only and misses some. The data show around 45,000 clones, with none appearing a single time. The sample consisted of peripheral blood mononuclear cells. The receptors originated from a person aged 18 to 75 in good health.

This clone was picked up many times. The read halts 3 residues ahead of the CDR3 end, with the missing end drawn from the germline J gene. V usage is TRBV5-1 and J usage is TRBJ2-2, with TRBD1 matching over 7 bases. CDR1 SGHRS and CDR2 YFSETQ come from the germline V gene. There are 15 residues in the CDR3. With V trimmed by 0 bases and J by 3 bases, 2 bases remained unmatched. CDR3 protein: CASSLGGTDTGELFF. CDR3 DNA, as far as it was read: TGCGCCAGCAGCTTGGGGGGGACAGACACCGGGGAG.

This clone was seen many times. The read terminates 3 residues ahead of where the CDR3 ends, so the germline J gene completes it. The chain joins TRBV13 to TRBJ1-5; D may be TRBD1 (5 bases). From germline, CDR1 is PRHDT and CDR2 FYEKMQ (reference sequence). The V end was cut by 0 bases, the J end by 7 bases, with 10 bases between. This CDR3 has 14 amino acids. The CDR3 reads CASSLGQVNQPQHF. CDR3 DNA, as far as it was read: TGTGCCAGCAGCTTAGGACAGGTTAACCAGCCC.

This clone appeared many times. Read data end 3 residues before the CDR3 end; the end is taken from the germline J gene. The gene calls are TRBV10-1 and TRBJ1-6; 10 positions agree with TRBD1. V trimming: 11 bases; J trimming: 10 bases; junction bases outside the gene matches: 11. The CDR3 sequence is 14 residues long. The V gene's germline CDR1 is WNHNN and CDR2 SYGVQD (reference sequence). The CDR3 region is CAGDDRGLFSPLHF. Incomplete CDR3 DNA: TGCGCCGGGGACGACAGGGGGCTTTTCTCACCC.

In regard to this clone: The read ends 3 residues shy of where the CDR3 ends; the end is completed using the germline J gene. The V gene is TRBV18, the J gene TRBJ2-3, with 10 bases fitting TRBD1. This CDR3 has 15 residues. Per germline, CDR1 KGHSH and CDR2 LQKENI. Incomplete CDR3 DNA: TGTGCCAGCTCACCGGGACAGGGGAAGGTTGAGACG. It specifies CASSPGQGKVET. The CDR3 in its entirety is CASSPGQGKVETQYF. Full variable domain (remainder filled in from reference TRBV18 and TRBJ2-3): NAGVMQNPRHLVRRRGQEARLRCSPMKGHSHVYWYRQLPEEGLKFMVYLQKENIIDESGMPKERFSAEFPKEGPSILRIQQVVRGDSAAYFCASSPGQGKVETQYFGPGTRLTVL.

The table lists this clone with many counts. The sequence runs out 3 residues before the end of the CDR3; the remainder is reconstructed from the germline J gene. This chain links TRBV6-2 or TRBV6-3 with TRBJ1-6; perhaps TRBD1 as D (6 bases). Looked up from germline, CDR1 is MNHEY and CDR2 is SVGEGT. The CDR3 is made up of 17 amino acids. Deletions cut 5 bases from V and 7 bases from J, with 21 bases between. The part of the CDR3 DNA that was read is TGTGCCAGCAGTCGGGCCACCTGGGGGCTACGGAATTCACCC. Its translation is CASSRATWGLRNSP. The CDR3 reads in full as CASSRATWGLRNSPLHF.

As to this clone: The read gets to within 3 residues of the CDR3 end, and the germline J gene fills in the rest. V gene TRBV19 combines with J gene TRBJ1-2, with unresolved D. Germline-derived CDR1 and CDR2 are LNHDA and SQIVND (reference sequence). The CDR3 contains 14 residues. CDR3 DNA, as far as it was read: TGTGCCAGTAGTATGGCCAGCGGTGCCTACGAC. Translation: CASSMASGAYD. The whole CDR3 protein reads CASSMASGAYDYTF.

Only a few counts were recorded for this clone. The read stops 3 residues short of the end of the CDR3; the missing end is completed from the germline J gene. The J gene is TRBJ2-7, the V gene TRBV7-9, with D possibly TRBD2 on 6 matching bases. This CDR3 is 13 amino acids long. CDR1 is SEHNR and CDR2 is FQNEAQ in the germline V gene (reference sequence). V gave up 5 bases and J gave up 4 bases, with 12 bases separating them. Here the CDR3 reads CASSPGAGYEQYF. Partial CDR3 DNA: TGTGCCAGCAGCCCCGGGGCGGGGTACGAG. Looking up the rest from reference TRBV7-9 and TRBJ2-7 gives the full variable domain: DTGVSQNPRHKITKRGQNVTFRCDPISEHNRLYWYRQTLGQGPEFLTYFQNEAQLEKSRLLSDRFSAERPKGSFSTLEIQRTEQGDSAMYLCASSPGAGYEQYFGPGTRLTVT.

This clone was found many times. The read finishes 3 residues shy of the CDR3 end, and the germline J gene is used to complete it. This chain connects TRBV19 to TRBJ2-3, with 14 positions matching TRBD2. The CDR3 consists of 15 residues. Germline V gene lookup returns CDR1 LNHDA and CDR2 SQIVND (reference sequence). Trimming removed 4 bases from V and 7 bases from J; junction bases left unmatched: 4. The CDR3: CASSRRLAGGNTQYF. The CDR3 DNA, read in part, is TGTGCCAGTAGTAGGCGACTAGCGGGGGGGAATACG.

This clone showed up many times. Read coverage stops 3 residues before the CDR3 terminus; the germline J gene supplies the remainder. The chain recombines TRBV10-3 with TRBJ2-3; D gene uncertain. Trimming pared 3 bases from V and 2 bases from J, leaving 3 bases between. CDR3 length: 12 residues. Germline V gene data show CDR1 as ENHRY and CDR2 as SYGVKD. CDR3 bases read: TGTGCCATCAGTGAACTCACAGATACG. Translation: CAISELTDT. The entire CDR3 is CAISELTDTQYF.

This clone was counted ten times or more. With the read ending 3 residues before the CDR3 end, the germline J gene is used to fill in that end. V and J are TRBV5-1 and TRBJ1-1; a weak D match, TRBD1 (5 bases). The germline CDR1 and CDR2 sequences are SGHRS and YFSETQ. This CDR3 contains 12 residues. The sequenced part of the CDR3 DNA is TGCGCCAGCAGCCTGTCGACAGAGAAA. This encodes CASSLSTEK. In full, the CDR3 reads CASSLSTEKAFF.

This clone was seen at least ten times. The CDR3 end is not reached by the read, which stops 3 residues before it; the germline J gene fills it in. The chain recombines TRBV11-2 with TRBJ2-5, with D hard to call. The CDR3 runs 15 residues. Trimming pared 5 bases from V and 2 bases from J, leaving 15 bases between. Germline values: CDR1 SGHAT, CDR2 FQNNGV. The sequenced CDR3 bases are TGTGCCAGCAGCCTTTTTAGCAGTGCTCAAGAGACC. Its translation is CASSLFSSAQET. The full CDR3 is CASSLFSSAQETQYF. The full variable domain, its missing parts supplied by reference TRBV11-2 and TRBJ2-5, is EAGVAQSPRYKIIEKRQSVAFWCNPISGHATLYWYQQILGQGPKLLIQFQNNGVVDDSQLPKDRFSAERLKGVDSTLKIQPAKLEDSAVYLCASSLFSSAQETQYFGPGTRLLVL.

The sample holds many counts of this clone. The CDR3 is cut off 3 residues early in the read; its end comes from the germline J gene. This chain joins TRBV12-5 and TRBJ2-1; TRBD2 matches 7 bases. Germline V gene data show CDR1 as LGHNT and CDR2 as FRNRAP. This CDR3 has 16 residues. Losses at the gene ends were 1 base for V and 0 bases for J; bases not matched to a gene: 3. Here the CDR3 reads CASGLARGVSYNEQFF. The sequenced part of the CDR3 DNA is TGTGCTAGTGGTTTGGCCCGGGGGGTCTCCTACAATGAG.

Many counts were recorded for this clone. The CDR3 goes on 3 residues after the read ends, and that part is filled in from the germline J gene. V usage is TRBV19 and J usage is TRBJ2-3, with D maybe TRBD1 (6 bases). CDR3 length: 13 residues. V lost 6 bases to trimming and J lost 4 bases, with 11 bases between them. Looked up from germline, CDR1 is LNHDA and CDR2 is SQIVND (reference sequence). CDR3 residues: CASSSRGADTQYF. The covered CDR3 bases are TGTGCCAGTAGCTCCAGGGGTGCAGATACG.

Of note for this clone: The read gets to within 3 residues of the CDR3 end, and the germline J gene fills in the rest. This chain uses TRBV11-2 with TRBJ2-2; 9 bases line up with TRBD1. Germline V CDR1 and CDR2: SGHAT, FQNNGV. This CDR3 is built from 15 residues. CDR3 bases read: TGTGCCAGCAGCCCGGCCGGGACAGGGAATTCACCG. It translates to CASSPAGTGNSP. The full CDR3 is CASSPAGTGNSPLFF.

This clone was counted at least ten times. The CDR3 end falls 3 residues outside the read, so it is completed with the germline J gene. The chain recombines TRBV29-1 with TRBJ1-2; maybe TRBD1 (5 bases). The CDR3 is made up of 13 amino acids. Germline assignment: CDR1 SQVTM and CDR2 ANQGSEA. Trimming left V 2 bases short and J 4 bases short, with 11 bases between. The sequenced CDR3 bases are TGCAGCGTTGAACGGGGGGGAATCTATGGC. Encoded protein: CSVERGGIYG. The CDR3, in full, reads CSVERGGIYGYTF. Filled out from reference TRBV29-1 and TRBJ1-2, the complete variable domain reads SAVISQKPSRDICQRGTSLTIQCQVDSQVTMMFWYRQQPGQSLTLIATANQGSEATYESGFVIDKFPISRPNLTFSTLTVSNMSPEDSSIYLCSVERGGIYGYTFGSGTRLTVV.

This clone was found many times. Sequencing ends 3 residues short of the CDR3 end; the germline J gene provides the rest. This rearrangement joins TRBV7-7 to TRBJ2-7; 10 bases align to TRBD1. CDR1 and CDR2 from the germline V gene are SSHAT and FNYEAQ (reference sequence). V was clipped by 5 bases and J by 5 bases; unmatched bases: 9. This CDR3 has 15 amino acids. Partial CDR3 DNA: TGTGCCAGCAGCCACGTAGGGACAGGGGAGGACGAG. It is translated as CASSHVGTGEDE. The complete CDR3 reads CASSHVGTGEDEQYF.

This clone was counted at least ten times. The missing CDR3 end, 3 residues past where the read stops, is filled in from the germline J gene. V usage is TRBV7-9 and J usage is TRBJ1-4; 9 positions match TRBD1. Looked up from germline, CDR1 is SEHNR and CDR2 is FQNEAQ (reference sequence). V was clipped by 2 bases and J by 7 bases; unmatched bases: 5. The CDR3 runs 15 residues. The part of the CDR3 DNA that was read is TGTGCCAGCAGCTTATTCGGGACAGGGTCTGAAAAA. This translates into CASSLFGTGSEK. The entire CDR3 sequence reads CASSLFGTGSEKLFF. Based on the CDR3 plus reference TRBV7-9 and TRBJ1-4, the full variable domain is DTGVSQNPRHKITKRGQNVTFRCDPISEHNRLYWYRQTLGQGPEFLTYFQNEAQLEKSRLLSDRFSAERPKGSFSTLEIQRTEQGDSAMYLCASSLFGTGSEKLFFGSGTQLSVL.

This clone was seen repeatedly, ten times or more. Read data end 3 residues before the CDR3 end; the end is taken from the germline J gene. The rearrangement links TRBV4-1 to TRBJ2-4; TRBD2 agrees at 9 bases. The germline V gene has CDR1 MGHRA and CDR2 YSYEKL. There are 18 residues in the CDR3. The J segment lost 7 bases and the V segment lost 0 bases, leaving 13 bases of the junction unmatched. CDR3 sequence: CASSQDQSGRGGRNIQYF. The CDR3 bases that were read are TGCGCCAGCAGCCAAGATCAGTCAGGGCGGGGGGGCCGGAACATT.

As concerns this clone: The missing CDR3 end, 3 residues past where the read stops, is filled in from the germline J gene. The J gene is TRBJ1-1, the V gene TRBV19, with D maybe TRBD1 (5 bases). The CDR3 has 13 amino acids. Trimming pared 5 bases from V and 6 bases from J, leaving 13 bases between. Germline values: CDR1 LNHDA, CDR2 SQIVND (reference sequence). The CDR3 DNA, read in part, is TGTGCCAGTAGTCCCCGGGGGGTGGCTGAA. This encodes CASSPRGVAE. The CDR3, in full, reads CASSPRGVAEAFF.

This clone was seen a few times. CDR3 residues: CAWSVTLRGGNTEAFF. Incomplete CDR3 DNA: TGTGCCTGGAGTGTAACCTTAAGGGGTGGAAACACTGAA. The V call is TRBV30, the J call TRBJ1-1; tentatively, D is TRBD1 (5 bases). The read halts 3 residues ahead of the CDR3 end, with the missing end drawn from the germline J gene. Trimming stripped 0 bases from V and 2 bases from J, with 16 bases between. Germline CDR1 and CDR2: GTSNPN and SVGIG (reference sequence). The CDR3 is 16 residues long.